This note documents a single T cell receptor (beta chain) sequence. This clone's antigen is unknown. Base qualities are not at hand, and no much larger clone is one base apart. This specimen belongs to a study of sequential checkpoint blockade in melanoma (dated by TCRdb to about 2019). As for the study more broadly: In a 1:1 randomization, patients received either first-line nivolumab then ipilimumab (arm A) or ipilimumab then nivolumab (arm B). Maintenance nivolumab was given following each of the two trial sequences.

CDR1 and CDR2, looked up from the germline V gene (reference sequence), are SEHNR and FQNEAQ. Cut back by 4 bases and 5 bases, the V and J ends lie 18 bases apart. CDR3 length: 16 amino acids, cysteine to phenylalanine. Only the CDR3 region is kept as DNA, spanning 48 bases read in frame from base 1. The treatment or condition label, read with the paper, signifies: randomized to nivolumab then ipilimumab (arm A) or the reverse (arm B). Prior DNA-damaging chemotherapy had not been received by any trial patient. Live CD3+CD8+ cells negative for CD19 and CD56 were sorted from thawed PBMCs on a FACS Aria II flow cytometer. The samples were obtained from melanoma patients enrolled in CheckMate 064, an open-label, randomized phase II trial testing sequential checkpoint blockade. Leukapheresis was used to collect peripheral blood mononuclear cells, which were then purified with Ficoll-Paque and frozen in human serum with about 9.3% DMSO. Immediately after sorting, the purity of sorted blood CD3+CD8+ cells was verified to be >98%, after which DNA was extracted.

Paper-wide results and their limitations: The model for predicting response that combines TCR metrics with mutation burden needs to be validated in larger, independent patient cohorts.

TCRbeta CDR3 regions were immunosequenced from genomic DNA with the immunoSEQ Assay. Prior to high-throughput sequencing, genomic DNA was amplified by bias-controlled multiplex PCR. Regarding the original processing steps: To quantify the absolute abundance of each unique TCRbeta CDR3 region, the sequences were collapsed and filtered. Clonality was defined as 1 minus Pielou's evenness and was calculated using productive rearrangements only. A previously published method was used to identify clones whose frequencies were significantly greater in on-treatment samples than in baseline samples. This immuneACCESS table, as held by TCRdb, lists in-frame sequences with V and J called but not all clones. Of the missing ones, under half trace to an unresolved V gene in checked studies; the others have no known cause. That table gives V, J and clone size, and the DNA gave D and trimming. Within this sample are 30,000 to 40,000 clones, with nearly 90% of them counted one time only. The ten largest make up over 10% of the sample.

The source is a human donor with melanoma. The chain couples TRBV7-9 to TRBJ2-1; TRBD2 might be the D gene, on 7 matching bases. This specimen was CD8+ T cells sorted from blood (inferred from file names), taken from a patient given nivolumab and ipilimumab in sequence. The CDR3 region: CASSYWVGGAHNEQFF. At the DNA level, the sequence is TGTGCCAGCAGCTACTGGGTGGGGGGGGCCCACAATGAGCAGTTCTTC.